Listed below are T cell receptor beta chains from one sample, sequenced in a study of regulatory and conventional T cells in RAG deficiency. Clones were sequenced by immunoSEQ multiplex PCR, and TCRdb holds only the in-frame ones, with some missing. The data show 40,000 to 55,000 clones, 70% to 90% seen once. Another study also made use of these data, one on regulatory T cells.

Material: CD4+ effector T cells sorted from blood. These receptor sequences come from a human donor in good health. The CDR3 runs from the conserved cysteine through the conserved F or W. A D gene is named only where the DNA matches it firmly. Size is omitted from some rows. Given values are once, few, many or a class for expanded clones.

-,TRBV5-1,TRBD2,TRBJ2-1,CASSQGPSGGNEQFF,TGCGCCAGCAGCCAGGGGCCTAGCGGGGGCAATGAGCAGTTCTTC
-,TRBV9,-,TRBJ2-2,CASSVVPGLNTGELFF,TGTGCCAGCAGCGTAGTTCCGGGACTGAACACCGGGGAGCTGTTTTTT
-,TRBV29-1,-,TRBJ1-1,CSVGTMNTEAFF,TGCAGCGTTGGGACCATGAACACTGAAGCTTTCTTT
-,TRBV7-6,-,TRBJ1-3,CASSLGTLNSGNTIYF,TGTGCCAGCAGCTTAGGGACACTTAACTCTGGAAACACCATATATTTT
-,TRBV7-9,-,TRBJ2-6,CASRLELAGANVLTF,TGTGCCAGCAGACTAGAACTGGCTGGGGCCAACGTCCTGACTTTC
-,TRBV30,TRBD1,TRBJ1-5,CAWSYRGGQPQHF,TGTGCCTGGAGTTACAGGGGTGGACAGCCCCAGCATTTT
-,TRBV5-5,TRBD2,TRBJ2-3,CASSPWTSGGATDTQYF,TGTGCCAGCAGCCCTTGGACTAGCGGGGGGGCAACAGATACGCAGTATTTT
-,TRBV9,TRBD1,TRBJ2-3,CASSATGFTDTQYF,TGTGCCAGCAGCGCGACAGGGTTCACAGATACGCAGTATTTT
-,TRBV18,-,TRBJ1-6,CASSPDVDSPLHF,TGTGCCAGCTCACCAGATGTGGATTCACCCCTCCACTTT
-,TRBV5-4,-,TRBJ2-7,CASSLESARAYEQYF,TGTGCCAGCAGCCTTGAGTCGGCGAGAGCCTACGAGCAGTACTTC
-,TRBV19,-,TRBJ1-2,CASTPGGNYGYTF,TGTGCCAGTACCCCCGGGGGGAACTATGGCTACACCTTC
-,TRBV2,-,TRBJ2-3,CASRQGITDTQYF,TGTGCCAGCAGACAGGGTATCACAGATACGCAGTATTTT
-,TRBV30,-,TRBJ2-7,CAWSVRGSYEQYF,TGTGCCTGGAGTGTAAGGGGGTCATACGAGCAGTACTTC
-,TRBV27,-,TRBJ1-6,CASSLSGVLSPLHF,TGTGCCAGCAGTTTATCCGGGGTGCTTTCACCCCTCCACTTT
-,TRBV28,-,TRBJ2-2,CASSQPLQLSGTTGELFF,TGTGCCAGCAGCCAGCCCTTACAACTCTCCGGGACCACCGGGGAGCTGTTTTTT
-,TRBV19,-,TRBJ1-1,CASRNRLGTLNTEAFF,TGTGCCAGTAGGAACAGGCTAGGGACGCTGAACACTGAAGCTTTCTTT
once,TRBV15,-,TRBJ1-1,CATSVRRNTEAFF,TGTGCCACCAGCGTGAGAAGGAACACTGAAGCTTTCTTT
-,TRBV6-1,-,TRBJ1-5,CASSPGGGNQPQHF,TGTGCCAGCAGTCCCGGGGGGGGGAATCAGCCCCAGCATTTT
-,TRBV18,TRBD1,TRBJ2-7,CASSSLGTGLEQYF,TGTGCCAGCTCTTCCCTTGGGACAGGACTCGAGCAGTACTTC
-,TRBV7-5,-,TRBJ2-7,CARSFPPSGGMAEQYF,TGTGCCAGAAGCTTCCCTCCTAGCGGGGGGATGGCCGAGCAGTACTTC
-,TRBV9,TRBD1,TRBJ2-3,CASSLRQGASDTQYF,TGTGCCAGCAGCCTTCGACAGGGGGCTTCGGATACGCAGTATTTT
-,TRBV11-2,TRBD2,TRBJ2-5,CASSYGLAGRETQYF,TGTGCCAGCAGCTACGGACTAGCGGGGCGGGAGACCCAGTACTTC
-,TRBV5-4,-,TRBJ2-7,CASSLMGPYEQYF,TGTGCCAGCAGCTTGATGGGGCCCTACGAGCAGTACTTC
-,TRBV15,-,TRBJ2-1,CATSRELATSEQFF,TGTGCCACCAGCAGAGAGTTAGCGACATCAGAGCAGTTCTTC
-,TRBV18,TRBD1,TRBJ2-7,CASSPGTGDGQYF,TGTGCCAGCTCACCAGGGACAGGGGATGGGCAGTACTTC
-,TRBV6-5,TRBD1,TRBJ1-5,CASRLTGYGNQPQHF,TGTGCCAGCAGATTGACAGGGTATGGCAATCAGCCCCAGCATTTT
-,TRBV5-1,-,TRBJ2-2,CASSLAQGSGELFF,TGCGCCAGCAGCTTGGCCCAGGGGTCCGGGGAGCTGTTTTTT
-,TRBV6-5,TRBD2,TRBJ2-1,CASSLRGAWNEQFF,TGTGCCAGCAGCCTGCGGGGGGCCTGGAATGAGCAGTTCTTC
-,TRBV5-1,TRBD1,TRBJ2-1,CASSLNTGDVNSEQFF,TGCGCCAGCAGCTTAAACACAGGGGACGTTAATAGTGAGCAGTTCTTC
-,TRBV28,-,TRBJ1-6,CAIGDPQKPLHF,TGTGCCATCGGGGACCCCCAGAAACCCCTCCACTTT
-,TRBV5-1,-,TRBJ2-6,CASSYSGTGSSGANVLTF,TGCGCCAGCAGCTACTCCGGGACTGGGAGCTCTGGGGCCAACGTCCTGACTTTC
-,TRBV7-7,TRBD2,TRBJ2-1,CASSTTSGPYMEQFF,TGTGCTAGCAGCACAACTAGCGGCCCGTACATGGAGCAGTTCTTC
-,TRBV15,TRBD1,TRBJ1-6,CATSRYNPGQNSPLHF,TGTGCCACCAGCAGATATAATCCGGGACAGAATTCACCCCTCCACTTT
-,TRBV6-5,-,TRBJ1-5,CASSPTGNQPQHF,TGTGCCAGCAGTCCGACGGGAAATCAGCCCCAGCATTTT
-,TRBV4-1,-,TRBJ2-3,CASSQTGSLHTDTQYF,TGCGCCAGCAGCCAAACCGGGTCCCTTCACACAGATACGCAGTATTTT
-,TRBV7-2,TRBD2,TRBJ2-1,CASSPLAGEYNEQFF,TGTGCCAGCAGCCCACTAGCGGGGGAATACAATGAGCAGTTCTTC
-,TRBV21-1,-,TRBJ2-4,CASSTRLSGLIQYF,TGTGCCAGCAGCACTCGGCTTTCGGGGCTCATTCAGTACTTC
once,TRBV18,-,TRBJ2-5,CASSPPGQETQYF,TGTGCCAGCTCACCACCAGGCCAAGAGACCCAGTACTTC
once,TRBV6-1,-,TRBJ1-1,CASSAGTQNTEAFF,TGTGCCAGCAGTGCCGGGACTCAGAACACTGAAGCTTTCTTT
-,TRBV5-1,-,TRBJ2-2,CASSSSGNTGELFF,TGCGCCAGCAGCTCTTCGGGGAACACCGGGGAGCTGTTTTTT
-,TRBV6-5,-,TRBJ1-3,CATRPEIRNTIYF,TGTGCCACTCGGCCGGAGATAAGAAACACCATATATTTT